Sequencing of this T cell receptor (beta chain) was carried out in a study of PD-1 blockade in classical Hodgkin lymphoma. Study results and limitations: Complete responders' baseline diversity resembled that of newly diagnosed patients.

The germline V gene encodes CDR1 SGHRS and CDR2 YFSETQ. CDR3 size: 16 residues. V dropped 4 bases and J dropped 6; count of bases not matched to a gene: 15. On this clone: Its antigen is not identified.

As to time point: cycle 4 day 1 (C4D1), after 6 weeks of nivolumab. The patients all showed relapse after autologous stem cell transplantation, while their brentuximab vedotin exposure varied. TCRdb keeps only in-frame clones here, not all; method: immunoSEQ multiplex PCR. The sample holds about 28,000 clones, roughly 77% seen once. The sample consisted of peripheral blood mononuclear cells (PBMCs), taken before the fourth cycle of nivolumab. This sequence originates from a human donor with classical Hodgkin lymphoma. This chain joins TRBV5-1 and TRBJ2-7; 8 nucleotides line up with TRBD2. In nucleotides, the CDR3 is TGCGCCAGCAGCAAATCAACCACCGGACTAGCTTCCGAGCAGTACTTC. It is translated as CASSKSTTGLASEQYF. Full variable domain (remainder filled in from reference TRBV5-1 and TRBJ2-7): KAGVTQTPRYLIKTRGQQVTLSCSPISGHRSVSWYQQTPGQGLQFLFEYFSETQRNKGNFPGRFSGRQFSNSRSEMNVSTLELGDSALYLCASSKSTTGLASEQYFGPGTRLTVT.